Each of the 4 T cell receptor beta chains below was sequenced from the same sample in a study of CD8+ T cells in alopecia areata. Described treatment: oral pan-JAK inhibitor, 5-10 mg twice daily. Extracted from the samples, RNA was reverse transcribed into cDNA to serve as the sequencing template. Assay: immunoSEQ multiplex PCR; the TCRdb copy retains only in-frame clones and omits some. The table shows roughly 70,000 clones, with approximately 30% occurring only once. The specimen was CD8+ T cells sorted from blood, collected at week 4, from a patient treated with tofacitinib. The receptors were gathered from a human donor with alopecia areata.

The rearrangement links TRBV4-1 to TRBJ1-1; D gene unclear. The germline V gene has CDR1 MGHRA and CDR2 YSYEKL. The V gene lost 2 bases and the J gene lost 5 bases, with 15 bases spanning the gap. The CDR3 length is 15 residues. CDR3 sequence reads: CASSQRGYERTEAFF. DNA for the CDR3: TGCGCCAGCAGCCAACGTGGGTACGAACGGACTGAAGCTTTCTTT.

CDR3 coding DNA: TGTGCCAGCAGCCTCCGTCTTAGTTCCCTTGATACGCAGTATTTT. Its translation: CASSLRLSSLDTQYF. This rearrangement joins TRBV6-6 to TRBJ2-3; D is ambiguous. The ends were cut back, 6 bases at V and 6 bases at J, with 19 bases in the middle. The germline V gene encodes CDR1 MNHNY and CDR2 SVGAGI (reference sequence). The CDR3 is made up of 15 amino acids.

The CDR3 sequence is CSVEGTRGPMSGYTF. The DNA for the CDR3 is TGCAGCGTTGAGGGGACGCGGGGCCCCATGAGTGGCTACACCTTC. V gene TRBV29-1 combines with J gene TRBJ1-2, with D possibly being TRBD1 (5 bases). CDR3 length: 15 amino acids. Per germline, CDR1 SQVTM and CDR2 ANQGSEA. The ends were cut back, 3 bases at V and 7 bases at J, with 21 bases in the middle.

The chain links TRBV5-6 to TRBJ2-3; possibly TRBD2 for D (6 bases). This CDR3 is built from 13 residues. The germline gives CDR1 SGHDT, CDR2 YYEEEE. V was shortened by 4 bases and J by 6 bases, with 12 bases between the two germline ends. The CDR3 sequence: CASSVGSTDTQYF. In DNA, the CDR3 is TGTGCCAGCAGCGTCGGGAGTACCGATACGCAGTATTTT. The full variable domain, completed using reference TRBV5-6 and TRBJ2-3, is DAGVTQSPTHLIKTRGQQVTLRCSPKSGHDTVSWYQQALGQGPQFIFQYYEEEERQRGNFPDRFSGHQFPNYSSELNVNALLLGDSALYLCASSVGSTDTQYFGPGTRLTVL.